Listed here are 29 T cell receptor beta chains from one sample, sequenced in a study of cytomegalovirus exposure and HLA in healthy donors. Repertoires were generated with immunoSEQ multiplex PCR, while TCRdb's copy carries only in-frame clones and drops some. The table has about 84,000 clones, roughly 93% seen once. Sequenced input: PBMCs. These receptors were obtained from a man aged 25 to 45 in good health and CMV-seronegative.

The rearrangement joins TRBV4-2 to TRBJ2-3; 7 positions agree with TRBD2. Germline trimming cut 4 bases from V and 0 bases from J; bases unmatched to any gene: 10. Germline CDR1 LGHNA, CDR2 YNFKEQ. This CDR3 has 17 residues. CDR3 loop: CASSPERLAASTDTQYF. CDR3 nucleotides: TGTGCCAGCAGCCCCGAACGCCTAGCGGCTAGCACAGATACGCAGTATTTT.

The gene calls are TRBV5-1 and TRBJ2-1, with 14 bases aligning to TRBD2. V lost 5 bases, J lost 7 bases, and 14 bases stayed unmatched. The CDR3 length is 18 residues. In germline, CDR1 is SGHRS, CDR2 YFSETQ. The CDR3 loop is CASSRLAGGPGSENEQFF. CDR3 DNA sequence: TGCGCCAGCAGTAGACTAGCGGGAGGGCCAGGATCGGAGAATGAGCAGTTCTTC.

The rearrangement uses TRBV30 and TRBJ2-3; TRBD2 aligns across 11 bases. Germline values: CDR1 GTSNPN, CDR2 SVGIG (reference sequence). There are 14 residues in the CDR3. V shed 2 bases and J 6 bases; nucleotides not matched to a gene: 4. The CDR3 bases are TGTGCCTGGAGTTTGTCTAGCGGGAGGGATACGCAGTATTTT. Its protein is CAWSLSSGRDTQYF.

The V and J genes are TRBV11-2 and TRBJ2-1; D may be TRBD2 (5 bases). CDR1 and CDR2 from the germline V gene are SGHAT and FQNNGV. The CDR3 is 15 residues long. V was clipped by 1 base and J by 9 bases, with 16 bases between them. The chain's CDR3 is CASSLGVGVVSEQFF. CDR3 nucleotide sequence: TGTGCCAGCAGCTTAGGGGTGGGAGTGGTTAGTGAGCAGTTCTTC.

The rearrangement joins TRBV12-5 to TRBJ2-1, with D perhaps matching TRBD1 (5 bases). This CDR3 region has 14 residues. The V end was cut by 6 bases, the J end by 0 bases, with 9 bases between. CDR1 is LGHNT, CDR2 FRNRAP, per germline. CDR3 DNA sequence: TGTGCTAGTGGCCAGGGTAACTCCTACAATGAGCAGTTCTTC. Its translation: CASGQGNSYNEQFF.

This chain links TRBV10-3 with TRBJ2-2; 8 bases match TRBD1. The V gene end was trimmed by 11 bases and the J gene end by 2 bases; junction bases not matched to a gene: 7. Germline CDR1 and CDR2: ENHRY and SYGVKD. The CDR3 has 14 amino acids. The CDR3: CAVTTGANTGELFF. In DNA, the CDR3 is TGTGCCGTAACGACAGGGGCTAACACCGGGGAGCTGTTTTTT.

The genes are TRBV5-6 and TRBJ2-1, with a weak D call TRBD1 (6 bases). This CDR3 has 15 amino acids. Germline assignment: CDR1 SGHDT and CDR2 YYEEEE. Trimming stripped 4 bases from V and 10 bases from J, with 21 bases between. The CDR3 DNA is TGTGCCAGCAGCAAGCGACAGGCTTCTGCCCGCGAGCAGTTCTTC. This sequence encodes CASSKRQASAREQFF.

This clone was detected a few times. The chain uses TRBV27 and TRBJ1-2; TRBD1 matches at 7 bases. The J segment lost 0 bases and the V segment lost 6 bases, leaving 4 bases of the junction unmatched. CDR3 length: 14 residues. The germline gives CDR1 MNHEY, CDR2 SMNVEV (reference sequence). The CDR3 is CASRNRGTNYGYTF. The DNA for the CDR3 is TGTGCCAGCAGAAACAGGGGAACTAACTATGGCTACACCTTC.

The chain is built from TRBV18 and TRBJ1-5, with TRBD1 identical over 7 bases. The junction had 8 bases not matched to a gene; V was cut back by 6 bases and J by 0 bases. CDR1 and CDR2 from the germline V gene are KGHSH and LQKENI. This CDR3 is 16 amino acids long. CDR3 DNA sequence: TGTGCCAGCTCCCAAGGGGGCGAGGTTAGCAATCAGCCCCAGCATTTT. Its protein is CASSQGGEVSNQPQHF.

The CDR3 loop is CASSEQGPGNTIYF. The DNA for the CDR3 is TGTGCCAGCAGTGAACAGGGTCCTGGAAACACCATATATTTT. The chain carries TRBV2 and TRBJ1-3, with D possibly matching TRBD1 (5 bases). V lost 2 bases to trimming and J lost 2 bases, with 7 bases between them. Germline loops: CDR1 SNHLY, CDR2 FYNNEI. There are 14 residues in the CDR3.

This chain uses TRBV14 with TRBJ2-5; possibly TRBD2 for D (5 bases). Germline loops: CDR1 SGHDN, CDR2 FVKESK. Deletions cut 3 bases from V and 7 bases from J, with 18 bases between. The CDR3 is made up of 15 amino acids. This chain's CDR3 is CASSQARVRGGTQYF. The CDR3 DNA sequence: TGTGCCAGCAGCCAGGCCCGGGTTAGAGGAGGGACCCAGTACTTC.

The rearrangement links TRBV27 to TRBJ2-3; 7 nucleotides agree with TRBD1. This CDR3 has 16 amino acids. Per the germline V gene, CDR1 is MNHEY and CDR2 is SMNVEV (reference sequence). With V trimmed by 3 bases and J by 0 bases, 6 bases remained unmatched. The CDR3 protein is CASSLRTGSSTDTQYF. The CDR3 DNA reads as TGTGCCAGCAGTTTGCGGACAGGATCTAGCACAGATACGCAGTATTTT.

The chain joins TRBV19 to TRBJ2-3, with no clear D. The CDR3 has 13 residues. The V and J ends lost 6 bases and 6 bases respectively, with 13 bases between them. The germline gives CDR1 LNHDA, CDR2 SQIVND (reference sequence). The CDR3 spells CASRMAVTDTQYF. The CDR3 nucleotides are TGTGCCAGTAGAATGGCCGTCACGGATACGCAGTATTTT. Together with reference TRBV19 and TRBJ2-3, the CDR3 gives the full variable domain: DGGITQSPKYLFRKEGQNVTLSCEQNLNHDAMYWYRQDPGQGLRLIYYSQIVNDFQKGDIAEGYSVSREKKESFPLTVTSAQKNPTAFYLCASRMAVTDTQYFGPGTRLTVL.

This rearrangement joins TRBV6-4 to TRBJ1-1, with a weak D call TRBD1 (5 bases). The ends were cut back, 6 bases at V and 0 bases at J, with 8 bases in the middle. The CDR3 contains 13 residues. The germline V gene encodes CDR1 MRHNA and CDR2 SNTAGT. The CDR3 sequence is CASSLQVNTEAFF. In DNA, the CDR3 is TGTGCCAGCAGCCTACAGGTGAACACTGAAGCTTTCTTT.

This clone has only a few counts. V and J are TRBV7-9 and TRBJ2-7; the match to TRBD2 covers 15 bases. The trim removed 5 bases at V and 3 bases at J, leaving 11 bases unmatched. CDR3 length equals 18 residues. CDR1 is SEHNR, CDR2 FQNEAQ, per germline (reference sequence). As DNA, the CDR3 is TGTGCCAGCAGCGCCGGACTAGCGGGAGGGCCGGGGAACTACGAGCAGTACTTC. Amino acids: CASSAGLAGGPGNYEQYF. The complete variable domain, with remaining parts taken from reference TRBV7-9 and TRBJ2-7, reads DTGVSQNPRHKITKRGQNVTFRCDPISEHNRLYWYRQTLGQGPEFLTYFQNEAQLEKSRLLSDRFSAERPKGSFSTLEIQRTEQGDSAMYLCASSAGLAGGPGNYEQYFGPGTRLTVT.

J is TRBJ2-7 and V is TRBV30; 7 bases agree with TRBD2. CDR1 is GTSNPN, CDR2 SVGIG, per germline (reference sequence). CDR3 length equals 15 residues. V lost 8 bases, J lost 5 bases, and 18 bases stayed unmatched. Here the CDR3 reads CARTQEAGWKDEQYF. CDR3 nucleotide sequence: TGTGCCCGCACACAAGAAGCGGGGTGGAAGGACGAGCAGTACTTC.

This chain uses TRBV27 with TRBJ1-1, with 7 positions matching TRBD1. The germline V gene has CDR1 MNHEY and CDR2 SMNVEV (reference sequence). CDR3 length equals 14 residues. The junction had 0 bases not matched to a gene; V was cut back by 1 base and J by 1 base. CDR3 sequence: CASSLWDRNTEAFF. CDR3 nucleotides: TGTGCCAGCAGTTTATGGGACAGGAACACTGAAGCTTTCTTT.

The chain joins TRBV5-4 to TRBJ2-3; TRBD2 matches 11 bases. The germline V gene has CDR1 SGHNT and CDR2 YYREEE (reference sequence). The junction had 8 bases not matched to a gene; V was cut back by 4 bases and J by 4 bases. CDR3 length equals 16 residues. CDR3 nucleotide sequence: TGTGCCAGCAGCACCATTAGCGGGAGGGGCCCAGATACGCAGTATTTT. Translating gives CASSTISGRGPDTQYF.

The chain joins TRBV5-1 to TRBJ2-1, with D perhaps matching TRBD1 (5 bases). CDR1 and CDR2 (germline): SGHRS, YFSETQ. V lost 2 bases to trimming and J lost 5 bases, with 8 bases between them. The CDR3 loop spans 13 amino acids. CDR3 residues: CASSFRGDNEQFF. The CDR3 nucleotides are TGCGCCAGCAGCTTTAGGGGTGACAATGAGCAGTTCTTC.

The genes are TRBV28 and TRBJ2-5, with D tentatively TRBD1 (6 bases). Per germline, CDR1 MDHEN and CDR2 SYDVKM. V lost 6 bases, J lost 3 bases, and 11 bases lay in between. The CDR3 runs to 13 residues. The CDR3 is CASRLPGEETQYF. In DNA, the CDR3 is TGTGCCAGCAGATTGCCAGGGGAAGAGACCCAGTACTTC.

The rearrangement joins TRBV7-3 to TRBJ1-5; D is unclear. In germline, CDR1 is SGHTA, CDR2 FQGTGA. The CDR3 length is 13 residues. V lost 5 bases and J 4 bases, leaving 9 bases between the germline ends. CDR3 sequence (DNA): TGTGCCAGCAGCCTTGACAAGAATCAGCCCCAGCATTTT. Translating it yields CASSLDKNQPQHF. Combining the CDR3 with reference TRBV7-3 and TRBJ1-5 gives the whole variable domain GAGVSQTPSNKVTEKGKYVELRCDPISGHTALYWYRQSLGQGPEFLIYFQGTGAADDSGLPNDRFFAVRPEGSVSTLKIQRTERGDSAVYLCASSLDKNQPQHFGDGTRLSIL.

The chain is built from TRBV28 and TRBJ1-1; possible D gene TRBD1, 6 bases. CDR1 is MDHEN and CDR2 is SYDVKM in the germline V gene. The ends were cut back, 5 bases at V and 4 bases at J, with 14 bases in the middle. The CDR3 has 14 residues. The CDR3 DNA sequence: TGTGCCAGCAGTACACAGGGCTGGGGCACTGAAGCTTTCTTT. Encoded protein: CASSTQGWGTEAFF.

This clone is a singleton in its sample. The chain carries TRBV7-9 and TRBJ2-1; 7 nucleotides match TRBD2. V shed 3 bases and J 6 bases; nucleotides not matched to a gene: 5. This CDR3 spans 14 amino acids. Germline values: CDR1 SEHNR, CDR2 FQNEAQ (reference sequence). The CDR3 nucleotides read TGTGCCAGCAGCTTTGCGGGAGAAGTCAATGAGCAGTTCTTC. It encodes CASSFAGEVNEQFF.

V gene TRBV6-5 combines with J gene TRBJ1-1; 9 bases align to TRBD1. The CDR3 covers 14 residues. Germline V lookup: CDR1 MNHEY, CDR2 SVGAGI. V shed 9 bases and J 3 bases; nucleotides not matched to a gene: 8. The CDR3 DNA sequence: TGTGCCAGTTTGACAGGGGGGGGTCACACTGAAGCTTTCTTT. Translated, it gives CASLTGGGHTEAFF.

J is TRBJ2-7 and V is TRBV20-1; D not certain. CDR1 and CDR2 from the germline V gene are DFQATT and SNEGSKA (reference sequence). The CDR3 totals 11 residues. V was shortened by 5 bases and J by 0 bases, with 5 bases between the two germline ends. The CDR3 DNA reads TGCAGTGCTTTCAGCTCCTACGAGCAGTACTTC. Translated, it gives CSAFSSYEQYF.

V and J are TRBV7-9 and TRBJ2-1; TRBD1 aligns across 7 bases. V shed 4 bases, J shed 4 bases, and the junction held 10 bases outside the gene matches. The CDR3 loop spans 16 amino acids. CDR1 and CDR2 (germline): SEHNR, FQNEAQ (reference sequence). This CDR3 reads CASSSTVGGHYNEQFF. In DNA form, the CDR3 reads TGTGCCAGCAGCTCCACCGTAGGGGGCCATTACAATGAGCAGTTCTTC.

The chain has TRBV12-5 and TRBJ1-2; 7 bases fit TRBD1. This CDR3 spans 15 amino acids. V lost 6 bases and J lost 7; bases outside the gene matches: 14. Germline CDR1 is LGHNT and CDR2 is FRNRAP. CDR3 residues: CASGPGQGEFFGYTF. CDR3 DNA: TGTGCTAGTGGCCCCGGGCAGGGGGAGTTCTTTGGCTACACCTTC.

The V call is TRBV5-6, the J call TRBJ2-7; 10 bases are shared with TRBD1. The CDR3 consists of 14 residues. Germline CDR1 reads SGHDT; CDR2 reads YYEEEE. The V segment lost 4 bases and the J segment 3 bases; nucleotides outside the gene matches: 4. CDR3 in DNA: TGTGCCAGCAGCCCTCGGACAGGGGGCTACGAGCAGTACTTC. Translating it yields CASSPRTGGYEQYF.

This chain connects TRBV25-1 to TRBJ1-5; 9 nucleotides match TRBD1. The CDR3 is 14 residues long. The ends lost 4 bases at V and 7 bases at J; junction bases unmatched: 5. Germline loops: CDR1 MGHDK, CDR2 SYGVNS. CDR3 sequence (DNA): TGTGCCAGCAGTGCGGGGACAGGGCGGCAGCCCCAGCATTTT. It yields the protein CASSAGTGRQPQHF.